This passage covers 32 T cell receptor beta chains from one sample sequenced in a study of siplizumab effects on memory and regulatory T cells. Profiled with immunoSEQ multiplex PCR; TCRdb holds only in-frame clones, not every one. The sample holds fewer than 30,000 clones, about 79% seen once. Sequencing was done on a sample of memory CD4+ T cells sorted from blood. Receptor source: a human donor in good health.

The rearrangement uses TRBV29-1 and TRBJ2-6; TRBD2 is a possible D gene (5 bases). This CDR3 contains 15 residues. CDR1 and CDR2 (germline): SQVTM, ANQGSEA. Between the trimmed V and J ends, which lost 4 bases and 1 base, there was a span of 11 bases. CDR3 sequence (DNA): TGCAGCGTTGGAGGGATCGTTTCTGGGGCCAACGTCCTGACTTTC. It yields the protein CSVGGIVSGANVLTF.

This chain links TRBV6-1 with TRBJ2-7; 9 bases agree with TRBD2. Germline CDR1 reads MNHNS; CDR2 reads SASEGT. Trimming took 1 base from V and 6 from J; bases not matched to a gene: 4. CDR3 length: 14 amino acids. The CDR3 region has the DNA TGTGCCAGCAGTGAAGTGGGACTAGCACGCGAGCAGTACTTC. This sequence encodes CASSEVGLAREQYF.

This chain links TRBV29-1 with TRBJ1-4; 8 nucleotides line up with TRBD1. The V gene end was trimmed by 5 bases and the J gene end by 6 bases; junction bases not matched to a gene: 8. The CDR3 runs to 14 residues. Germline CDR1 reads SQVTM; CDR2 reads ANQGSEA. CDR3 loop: CSVLRYRGDEKLFF. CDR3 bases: TGCAGCGTTTTACGGTACAGGGGGGATGAAAAACTGTTTTTT.

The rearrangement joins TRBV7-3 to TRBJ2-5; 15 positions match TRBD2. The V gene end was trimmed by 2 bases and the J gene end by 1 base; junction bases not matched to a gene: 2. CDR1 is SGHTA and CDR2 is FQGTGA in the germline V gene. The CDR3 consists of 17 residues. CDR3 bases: TGTGCCAGCAGCTTAGGGACTAGCGGGAGGAGCCAAGAGACCCAGTACTTC. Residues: CASSLGTSGRSQETQYF.

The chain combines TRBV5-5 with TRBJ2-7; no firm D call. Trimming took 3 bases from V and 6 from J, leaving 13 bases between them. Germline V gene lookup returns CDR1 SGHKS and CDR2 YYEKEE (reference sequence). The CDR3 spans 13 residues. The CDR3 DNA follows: TGTGCCAGCAGCTATAGCCTAGGTCGCGAGCAGTACTTC. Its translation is CASSYSLGREQYF.

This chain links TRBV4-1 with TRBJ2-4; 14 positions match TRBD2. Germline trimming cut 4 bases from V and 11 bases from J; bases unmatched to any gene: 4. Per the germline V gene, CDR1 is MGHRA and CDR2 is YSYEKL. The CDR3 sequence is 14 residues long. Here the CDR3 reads CASSPGLAGELQYF. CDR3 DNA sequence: TGCGCCAGCAGCCCGGGACTAGCGGGAGAACTTCAGTACTTC.

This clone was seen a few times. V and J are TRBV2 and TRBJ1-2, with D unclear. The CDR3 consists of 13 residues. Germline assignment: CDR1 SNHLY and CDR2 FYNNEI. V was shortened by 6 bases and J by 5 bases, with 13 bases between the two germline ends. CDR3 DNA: TGTGCCAGCAGCGGACGGATGGTTTATGGCTACACCTTC. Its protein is CASSGRMVYGYTF.

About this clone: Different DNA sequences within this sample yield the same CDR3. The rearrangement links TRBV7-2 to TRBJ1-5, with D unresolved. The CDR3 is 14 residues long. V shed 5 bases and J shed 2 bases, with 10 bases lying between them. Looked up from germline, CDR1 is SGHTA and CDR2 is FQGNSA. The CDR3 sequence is CASSPTGGNQPQHF. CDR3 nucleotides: TGTGCCAGCAGCCCAACTGGGGGCAATCAGCCCCAGCATTTT.

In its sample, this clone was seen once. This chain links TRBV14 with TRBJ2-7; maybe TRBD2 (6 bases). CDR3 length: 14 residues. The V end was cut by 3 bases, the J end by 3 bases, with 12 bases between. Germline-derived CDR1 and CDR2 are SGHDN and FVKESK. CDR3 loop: CASSHGRGLYEQYF. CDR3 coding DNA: TGTGCCAGCAGCCATGGGCGGGGTCTCTACGAGCAGTACTTC.

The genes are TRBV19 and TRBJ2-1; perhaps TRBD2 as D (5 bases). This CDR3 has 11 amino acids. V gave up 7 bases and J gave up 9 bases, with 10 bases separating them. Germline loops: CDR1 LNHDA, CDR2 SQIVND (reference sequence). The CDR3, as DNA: TGTGCCAGTACGAGGGCCGGTGAGCAGTTCTTC. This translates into CASTRAGEQFF.

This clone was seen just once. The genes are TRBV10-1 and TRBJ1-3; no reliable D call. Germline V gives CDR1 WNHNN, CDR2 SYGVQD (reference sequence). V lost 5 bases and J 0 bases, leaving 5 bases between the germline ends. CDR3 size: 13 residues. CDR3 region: CASSLLSGNTIYF. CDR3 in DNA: TGCGCCAGCAGTCTCCTCTCTGGAAACACCATATATTTT.

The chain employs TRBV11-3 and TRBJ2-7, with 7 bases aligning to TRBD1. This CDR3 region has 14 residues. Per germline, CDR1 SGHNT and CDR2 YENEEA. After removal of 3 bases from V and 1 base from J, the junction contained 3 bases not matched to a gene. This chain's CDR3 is CASSFGQASYEQYF. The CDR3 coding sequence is TGTGCCAGCAGCTTCGGACAGGCTTCCTACGAGCAGTACTTC.

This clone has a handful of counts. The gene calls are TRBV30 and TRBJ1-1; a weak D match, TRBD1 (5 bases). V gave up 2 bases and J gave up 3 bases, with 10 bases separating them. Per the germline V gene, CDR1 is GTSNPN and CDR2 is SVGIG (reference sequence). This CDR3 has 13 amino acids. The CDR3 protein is CAWSSGGHTEAFF. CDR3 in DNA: TGTGCCTGGAGTTCCGGGGGACACACTGAAGCTTTCTTT.

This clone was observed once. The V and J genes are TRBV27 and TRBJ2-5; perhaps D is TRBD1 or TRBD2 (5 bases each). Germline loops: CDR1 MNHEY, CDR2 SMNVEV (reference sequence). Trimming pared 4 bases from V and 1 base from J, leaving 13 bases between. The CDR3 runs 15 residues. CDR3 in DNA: TGTGCCAGCAGTTCCGACCGAGGGGTCCAAGAGACCCAGTACTTC. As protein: CASSSDRGVQETQYF.

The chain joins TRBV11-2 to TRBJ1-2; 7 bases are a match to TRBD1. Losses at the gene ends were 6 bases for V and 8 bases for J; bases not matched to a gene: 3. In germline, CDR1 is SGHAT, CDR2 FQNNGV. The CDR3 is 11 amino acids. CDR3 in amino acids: CASRGGGGYTF. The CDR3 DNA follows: TGTGCCAGCAGAGGGGGCGGAGGCTACACCTTC.

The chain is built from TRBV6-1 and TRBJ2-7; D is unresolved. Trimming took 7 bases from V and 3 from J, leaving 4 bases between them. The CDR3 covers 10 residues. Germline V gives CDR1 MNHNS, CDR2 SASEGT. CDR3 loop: CASNNYEQYF. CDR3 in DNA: TGTGCCAGCAATAACTACGAGCAGTACTTC.

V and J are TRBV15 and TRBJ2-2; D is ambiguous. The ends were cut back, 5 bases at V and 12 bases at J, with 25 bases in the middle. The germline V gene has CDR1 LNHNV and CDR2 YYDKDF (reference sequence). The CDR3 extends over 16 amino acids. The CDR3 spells CATSSESPGLIGKLFF. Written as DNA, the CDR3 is TGTGCCACCAGCTCCGAGTCCCCGGGCCTAATTGGGAAGCTGTTTTTT.

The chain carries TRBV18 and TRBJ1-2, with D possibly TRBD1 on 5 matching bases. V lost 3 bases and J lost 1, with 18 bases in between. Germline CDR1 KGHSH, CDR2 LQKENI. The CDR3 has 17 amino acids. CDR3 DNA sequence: TGTGCCAGCTCACCGGCGCCCAGGGCCAGTGGTAACTATGGCTACACCTTC. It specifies CASSPAPRASGNYGYTF.

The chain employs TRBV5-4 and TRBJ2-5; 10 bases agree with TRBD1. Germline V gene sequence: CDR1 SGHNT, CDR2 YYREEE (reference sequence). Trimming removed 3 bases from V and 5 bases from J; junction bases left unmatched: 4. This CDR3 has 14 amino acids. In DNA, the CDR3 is TGTGCCAGCAGCTCGACAGGGGGCTTTGAGACCCAGTACTTC. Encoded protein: CASSSTGGFETQYF.

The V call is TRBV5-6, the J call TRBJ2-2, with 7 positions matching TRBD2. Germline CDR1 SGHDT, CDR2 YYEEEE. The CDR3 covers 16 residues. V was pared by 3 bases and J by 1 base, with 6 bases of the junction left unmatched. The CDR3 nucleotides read TGTGCCAGCAGCTGGCGGGGGAGCCGGAACACCGGGGAGCTGTTTTTT. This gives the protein CASSWRGSRNTGELFF.

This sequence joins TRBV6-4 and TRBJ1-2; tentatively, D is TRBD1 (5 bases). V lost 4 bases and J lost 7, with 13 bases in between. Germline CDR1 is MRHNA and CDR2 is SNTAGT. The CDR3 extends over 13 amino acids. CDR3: CASSVVAGGGYTF. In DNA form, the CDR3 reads TGTGCCAGCAGTGTGGTGGCCGGGGGTGGCTACACCTTC.

The CDR3 is CASSPPYRDGGYTF. Written as DNA, the CDR3 is TGTGCCAGCTCACCACCGTACAGGGATGGTGGCTACACCTTC. The chain couples TRBV18 to TRBJ1-2, with a possible D match to TRBD1 (6 bases). The CDR3 covers 14 residues. Trimming took 0 bases from V and 7 from J, leaving 12 bases between them. Germline V gene data show CDR1 as KGHSH and CDR2 as LQKENI.

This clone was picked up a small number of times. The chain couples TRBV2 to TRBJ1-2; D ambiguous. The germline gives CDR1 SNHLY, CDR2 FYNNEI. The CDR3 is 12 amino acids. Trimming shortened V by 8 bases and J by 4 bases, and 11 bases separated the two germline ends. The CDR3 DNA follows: TGTGCCAGCTGCCCGGAAACCTATGGCTACACCTTC. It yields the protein CASCPETYGYTF.

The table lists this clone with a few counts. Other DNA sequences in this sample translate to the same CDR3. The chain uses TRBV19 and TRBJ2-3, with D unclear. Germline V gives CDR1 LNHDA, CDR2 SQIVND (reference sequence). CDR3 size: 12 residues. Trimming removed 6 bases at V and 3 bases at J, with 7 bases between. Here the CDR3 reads CASSSTTDTQYF. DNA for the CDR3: TGTGCCAGTAGCAGTACGACAGATACGCAGTATTTT.

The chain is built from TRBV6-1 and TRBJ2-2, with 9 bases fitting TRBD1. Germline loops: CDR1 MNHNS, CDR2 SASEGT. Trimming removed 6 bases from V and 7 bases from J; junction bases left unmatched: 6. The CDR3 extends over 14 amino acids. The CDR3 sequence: CASRERTGDGELFF. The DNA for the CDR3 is TGTGCCAGCAGGGAGAGGACAGGGGACGGGGAGCTGTTTTTT.

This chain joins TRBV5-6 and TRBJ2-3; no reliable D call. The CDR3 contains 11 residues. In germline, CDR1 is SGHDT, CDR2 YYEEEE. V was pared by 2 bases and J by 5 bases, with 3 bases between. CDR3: CASSFQDTQYF. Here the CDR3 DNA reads TGTGCCAGCAGCTTTCAAGATACGCAGTATTTT.

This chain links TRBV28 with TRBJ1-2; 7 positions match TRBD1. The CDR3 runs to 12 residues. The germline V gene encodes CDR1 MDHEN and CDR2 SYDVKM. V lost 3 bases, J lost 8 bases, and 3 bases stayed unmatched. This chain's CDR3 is CASSLRGRGYTF. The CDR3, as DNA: TGTGCCAGCAGTTTGAGGGGGCGGGGCTACACCTTC.

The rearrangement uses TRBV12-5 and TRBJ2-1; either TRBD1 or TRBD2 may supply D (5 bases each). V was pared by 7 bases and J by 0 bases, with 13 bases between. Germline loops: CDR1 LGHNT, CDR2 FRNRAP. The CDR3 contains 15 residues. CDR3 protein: CASARGLSSYNEQFF. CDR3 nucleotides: TGTGCTAGTGCCCGGGGCCTGAGCTCCTACAATGAGCAGTTCTTC.

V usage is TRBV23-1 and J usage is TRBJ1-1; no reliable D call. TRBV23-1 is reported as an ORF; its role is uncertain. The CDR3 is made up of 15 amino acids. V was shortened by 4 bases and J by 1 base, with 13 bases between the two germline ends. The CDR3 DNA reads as TGCGCCAGCAGTCTTCCCGGACCAAAGAACACTGAAGCTTTCTTT. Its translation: CASSLPGPKNTEAFF.

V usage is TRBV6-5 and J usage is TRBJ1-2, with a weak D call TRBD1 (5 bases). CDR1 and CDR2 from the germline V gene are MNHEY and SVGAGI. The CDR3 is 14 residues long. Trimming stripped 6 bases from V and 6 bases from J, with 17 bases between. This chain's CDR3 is CASRGREMIHGYTF. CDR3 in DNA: TGTGCCAGCAGGGGACGGGAGATGATCCATGGCTACACCTTC.

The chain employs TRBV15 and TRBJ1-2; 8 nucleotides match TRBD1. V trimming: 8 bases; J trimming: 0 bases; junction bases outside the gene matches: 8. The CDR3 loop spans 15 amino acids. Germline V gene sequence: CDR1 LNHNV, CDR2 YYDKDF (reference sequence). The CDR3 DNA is TGTGCCACCCATTCAGGGGGCTTAGCTAACTATGGCTACACCTTC. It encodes CATHSGGLANYGYTF. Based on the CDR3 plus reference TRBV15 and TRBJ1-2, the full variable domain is DAMVIQNPRYQVTQFGKPVTLSCSQTLNHNVMYWYQQKSSQAPKLLFHYYDKDFNNEADTPDNFQSRRPNTSFCFLDIRSPGLGDTAMYLCATHSGGLANYGYTFGSGTRLTVV.

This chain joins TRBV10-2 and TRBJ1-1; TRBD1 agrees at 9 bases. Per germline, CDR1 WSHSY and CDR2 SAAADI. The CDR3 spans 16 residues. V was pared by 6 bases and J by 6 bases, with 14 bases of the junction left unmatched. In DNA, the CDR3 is TGCGCCAGCAGCCCCACGAAACAGGGGGCGCGTTCTGAAGCTTTCTTT. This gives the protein CASSPTKQGARSEAFF.